This T cell receptor (beta chain) was obtained from a study of T cells in Graves' hyperthyroidism and ophthalmopathy. General study findings and limits: The model foresaw ophthalmopathy a median approximately 6.1 months prior to onset. In the analysis, a 13 V-J model separated ophthalmopathy from stable hyperthyroidism.

The table lists this clonotype with many counts. Its antigen is undetermined. Trimming removed 6 bases from V and 8 bases from J; junction bases left unmatched: 5. This CDR3 comprises 14 residues. In germline, CDR1 is ENHRY, CDR2 SYGVKD. Amplification targeted TCR beta CDR3 regions from RNA transcripts. During a first-round RT-PCR of the TCR CDR3, the HTBI primer set was used. In TCRdb, the multiplex PCR reads were re-called with MiXCR into one record per CDR3 protein. The sample lists approximately 330,000 distinct CDR3 sequences, roughly 15% occurring once. Uncontrolled infection, other autoimmune disease, pregnancy or lactation excluded patients. Diagnoses used clinical symptoms, serum thyroxine and TRAb, thyroid ultrasound and orbital computed tomography.

The sequenced sample was blood. This chain links TRBV10-3 with TRBJ2-1, with TRBD2 matching 12 bases. This TCR came from a woman between 35 and 50 years old with Graves' ophthalmopathy. The CDR3 loop is CAISRLAGDDEQFF. CDR3 sequence (DNA): TGTGCCATCAGCCGACTAGCGGGAGACGATGAGCAGTTCTTC.